These 10 T cell receptor beta chains came from one sample sequenced in a study of blood T cell repertoires in COVID-19. Sequencing used immunoSEQ multiplex PCR; TCRdb keeps in-frame clones, though not all of them. The sample has 150,000 or so clones, 84% seen once. Sample: peripheral blood. The receptors here all came from a man in his forties who had recovered from COVID-19.

The chain couples TRBV6-5 to TRBJ2-7; 8 bases fit TRBD2. Looked up from germline, CDR1 is MNHEY and CDR2 is SVGAGI. The CDR3 covers 16 residues. Trimming removed 4 bases from V and 6 bases from J; junction bases left unmatched: 14. CDR3 coding DNA: TGTGCCAGCAGTTCCTCTTCCGCGGGAGGTTCCGGCGAGCAGTACTTC. It codes for CASSSSSAGGSGEQYF.

The chain recombines TRBV28 with TRBJ1-2, with 8 positions matching TRBD1. Germline CDR1 reads MDHEN; CDR2 reads SYDVKM. Trimming took 5 bases from V and 4 from J; bases not matched to a gene: 6. This CDR3 comprises 14 residues. The chain's CDR3 is CASSLRGRSYGYTF. CDR3 in DNA: TGTGCCAGCAGTCTCAGGGGGCGCTCCTATGGCTACACCTTC.

V and J are TRBV24-1 and TRBJ1-4, with unresolved D. Trimming left V 4 bases short and J 4 bases short, with 6 bases between. The germline V gene has CDR1 KGHDR and CDR2 SFDVKD. CDR3 length: 13 amino acids. The chain's CDR3 is CATSEENNEKLFF. DNA of the CDR3: TGTGCCACCAGTGAGGAGAATAATGAAAAACTGTTTTTT.

The chain uses TRBV30 and TRBJ1-6; D remains unclear. Germline CDR1 GTSNPN, CDR2 SVGIG (reference sequence). CDR3 length equals 17 residues. V was clipped by 2 bases and J by 0 bases, with 14 bases between them. DNA for the CDR3: TGTGCCTGGAGTAGAAGGCCGACTAGCTCCTATAATTCACCCCTCCACTTT. It translates to CAWSRRPTSSYNSPLHF.

The rearrangement links TRBV6-6 to TRBJ2-1; no reliable D call. CDR3 length: 11 amino acids. Trimming left V 7 bases short and J 7 bases short, with 8 bases between. In germline, CDR1 is MNHNY, CDR2 SVGAGI (reference sequence). The DNA for the CDR3 is TGTGCCAGCACCGTGTCTAATGAGCAGTTCTTC. Translated, it gives CASTVSNEQFF.

This clone was seen once. The chain is built from TRBV6-2 or TRBV6-3 and TRBJ2-2; D possibly corresponds to TRBD2 (6 bases). The germline V and J ends were trimmed by 5 bases and 1 base, with 11 bases remaining between them. In germline, CDR1 is MNHEY, CDR2 SVGEGT. This CDR3 is 15 amino acids long. The CDR3 here is CASSDHGGNTGELFF. The CDR3 nucleotides read TGTGCCAGCAGTGACCACGGGGGGAACACCGGGGAGCTGTTTTTT.

The chain joins TRBV13 to TRBJ2-2; D is undetermined. V dropped 4 bases and J dropped 6 bases, with 6 bases sitting between them. The CDR3 sequence is 12 residues long. Germline V gene sequence: CDR1 PRHDT, CDR2 FYEKMQ (reference sequence). The CDR3: CASSWQPGELFF. DNA for the CDR3: TGTGCCAGCAGCTGGCAACCCGGGGAGCTGTTTTTT. The full variable domain, completed using reference TRBV13 and TRBJ2-2, is AAGVIQSPRHLIKEKRETATLKCYPIPRHDTVYWYQQGPGQDPQFLISFYEKMQSDKGSIPDRFSAQQFSDYHSELNMSSLELGDSALYFCASSWQPGELFFGEGSRLTVL.

This chain joins TRBV19 and TRBJ1-6; 11 nucleotides line up with TRBD1. Germline CDR1 is LNHDA and CDR2 is SQIVND (reference sequence). Trimming at V came to 6 bases and at J to 8 bases, leaving 9 bases not matched to a gene. This CDR3 comprises 16 residues. Here the CDR3 DNA reads TGTGCCAGTAGGAGTAGGACAGGGGGCTTTGATTCACCCCTCCACTTT. It is translated as CASRSRTGGFDSPLHF. Full variable domain (missing parts from reference TRBV19 and TRBJ1-6): DGGITQSPKYLFRKEGQNVTLSCEQNLNHDAMYWYRQDPGQGLRLIYYSQIVNDFQKGDIAEGYSVSREKKESFPLTVTSAQKNPTAFYLCASRSRTGGFDSPLHFGNGTRLTVT.

This sequence joins TRBV28 and TRBJ2-5; TRBD2 matches at 14 bases. In germline, CDR1 is MDHEN, CDR2 SYDVKM. V gave up 5 bases and J gave up 3 bases; unmatched junction bases: 8. The CDR3 length is 17 residues. The CDR3 sequence is CASSPPTSGREEETQYF. The CDR3 DNA sequence: TGTGCCAGCAGTCCCCCGACTAGCGGGAGGGAGGAAGAGACCCAGTACTTC.

This chain connects TRBV28 to TRBJ1-5; maybe TRBD1 (5 bases). With 7 bases removed from V and 4 bases from J, the gap between germline ends came to 20 bases. The germline CDR1 and CDR2 sequences are MDHEN and SYDVKM. The CDR3 spans 16 residues. The CDR3 nucleotides read TGTGCCAGCACCCCTCTCCCAGGGAACACAAATCAGCCCCAGCATTTT. Translating gives CASTPLPGNTNQPQHF.